Presented here are 30 T cell receptor beta chains from one specimen sequenced in a study of vaccination and CD4 T cells after COVID-19. Treatment defined: approximately nine-day PBMC culture with coronavirus spike peptide pools or control peptides (ViraFEST assay). Their cognate antigens are unknown. Sequencing of DNA taken from cultured CD4+ T cells relied on the Oncomine TCR Beta short-read assay. One entry per CDR3 protein results from TCRdb running MiXCR on the PCR reads. The sample includes around 14,000 distinct CDR3 sequences, 51% of them seen just once. The source material was CD4+ T cells from blood, cultured in vitro. The receptors originated from a human donor who had recovered from COVID-19.

The sample holds one count of this clonotype. One junction end does not reproduce the germline sequence, and a read error may be involved. J is TRBJ2-1 and V is TRBV15, with D unclear. Germline V gene lookup returns CDR1 LNHNV and CDR2 YYDKDF (reference sequence). This CDR3 spans 15 amino acids. In nucleotides, the CDR3 is TGTGCCACCAGCAATCCCCAAGAAGATATTTATGATCTGATCTTC. It codes for CATSNPQEDIYDLIF.

The CDR3 reads CASSERRLGDSPLHF. CDR3 coding DNA: TGTGCCAGCAGTGAAAGACGCCTCGGGGATTCACCCCTCCACTTT. The gene calls are TRBV2 and TRBJ1-6; D is uncertain. The CDR3 length is 15 residues. Germline V gene data show CDR1 as SNHLY and CDR2 as FYNNEI. Trimming left V 2 bases short and J 8 bases short, with 13 bases between.

The V and J genes are TRBV6-2 or TRBV6-3 and TRBJ2-7; TRBD2 might be the D (5 bases). V gave up 6 bases and J gave up 9 bases, with 18 bases separating them. The germline CDR1 and CDR2 sequences are MNHEY and SVGEGT. CDR3 length: 13 amino acids. This CDR3 is CASSLDPLEAQYF. The CDR3, as DNA: TGTGCCAGCAGCCTGGACCCCTTGGAGGCGCAGTACTTC.

V is TRBV6-5 and J is TRBJ2-3; possible D gene TRBD2, 5 bases. From germline, CDR1 is MNHEY and CDR2 SVGAGI. CDR3 length equals 18 residues. V was shortened by 4 bases and J by 6 bases, with 26 bases between the two germline ends. CDR3 coding DNA: TGTGCCAGCAGTTCACCGGATGGTAGCGCCCTGGGGTTGGATACGCAGTATTTT. Its protein product is CASSSPDGSALGLDTQYF.

This sequence joins TRBV19 and TRBJ1-5, with D tentatively TRBD1 (6 bases). CDR3 length equals 14 residues. V was shortened by 1 base and J by 7 bases, with 11 bases between the two germline ends. Germline V gene lookup returns CDR1 LNHDA and CDR2 SQIVND (reference sequence). CDR3: CASSIARGRQPQHF. The CDR3 region has the DNA TGTGCCAGTAGTATAGCCAGGGGTCGCCAGCCCCAGCATTTT. Drawing the rest from reference TRBV19 and TRBJ1-5, the complete variable domain is DGGITQSPKYLFRKEGQNVTLSCEQNLNHDAMYWYRQDPGQGLRLIYYSQIVNDFQKGDIAEGYSVSREKKESFPLTVTSAQKNPTAFYLCASSIARGRQPQHFGDGTRLSIL.

This clonotype was detected only a few times. This rearrangement joins TRBV2 to TRBJ1-5, with 8 bases identical to TRBD1. CDR3 length: 14 residues. V gave up 4 bases and J gave up 2 bases; unmatched junction bases: 1. The germline CDR1 and CDR2 sequences are SNHLY and FYNNEI. CDR3 bases: TGTGCCAGCAGTGCAGGGGGCGGCAATCAGCCCCAGCATTTT. Protein sequence: CASSAGGGNQPQHF.

The V and J genes are TRBV19 and TRBJ1-2; 8 bases align to TRBD1. This CDR3 is 17 amino acids long. Germline CDR1 LNHDA, CDR2 SQIVND (reference sequence). V was clipped by 3 bases and J by 7 bases; unmatched bases: 16. The CDR3 DNA reads as TGTGCCAGTAGTATCCCAGGGGGCGCGGTTAAGAACGGTGGCTACACCTTC. Protein product: CASSIPGGAVKNGGYTF.

This chain uses TRBV20-1 with TRBJ1-2, with 10 nucleotides matching TRBD1. The CDR3 has 14 amino acids. The trim removed 6 bases at V and 5 bases at J, leaving 9 bases unmatched. In germline, CDR1 is DFQATT, CDR2 SNEGSKA (reference sequence). This CDR3 is CSAKTGTGAYGYTF. Written as DNA, the CDR3 is TGCAGTGCAAAGACCGGGACAGGGGCTTATGGCTACACCTTC.

CDR3 protein: CASSPRVAPYGYTF. As DNA, the CDR3 is TGTGCCAGCAGCCCCAGGGTCGCGCCATATGGCTACACCTTC. The chain has TRBV7-9 and TRBJ1-2; D may be TRBD1 (5 bases). Germline assignment: CDR1 SEHNR and CDR2 FQNEAQ (reference sequence). The CDR3 length is 14 residues. The V end lost 5 bases, the J end lost 5 bases, and 15 bases lay between the germline ends.

This clonotype has only a few counts. In nucleotides, the CDR3 is TGCACCAGCAGCCAAAAGGAGGTCTTATACCAAGAGACCCAGTACTTC. It encodes CTSSQKEVLYQETQYF. The rearrangement links TRBV1 to TRBJ2-5; no DNA check was done on the table's D call, TRBD2. TRBV1 corresponds to a pseudogene. The CDR3 contains 16 residues.

The genes are TRBV11-2 and TRBJ2-1; D gene uncertain. The V end lost 1 base, the J end lost 13 bases, and 8 bases lay between the germline ends. Per the germline V gene, CDR1 is SGHAT and CDR2 is FQNNGV. The CDR3 has 11 amino acids. The CDR3 loop is CASSLGLYQFF. The CDR3 bases are TGTGCCAGCAGCTTAGGCCTATACCAGTTCTTC.

The chain combines TRBV7-2 with TRBJ2-7; D may be TRBD1 (5 bases). The CDR3 spans 14 residues. V dropped 5 bases and J dropped 6 bases, with 17 bases sitting between them. CDR1 and CDR2 from the germline V gene are SGHTA and FQGNSA. CDR3 region: CASSPPPGRVEQYF. CDR3 bases: TGTGCCAGCAGCCCCCCTCCGGGCAGGGTCGAGCAGTACTTC.

Points on this clonotype: Sequence at one end of the junction differs from germline and may be a read error. This chain joins TRBV7-7 and TRBJ2-7; D possibly corresponds to TRBD1 (5 bases). The CDR3 has 14 amino acids. The germline gives CDR1 SSHAT, CDR2 FNYEAQ (reference sequence). CDR3 loop: CASSPTPGTYEQYF. Written as DNA, the CDR3 is TGTGCTAGCAGCCCTACGCCAGGGACCTACGAGCAGTACTTC.

This clonotype turned up a few times. The CDR3 spells CASSTPRGVRSNEQFF. DNA for the CDR3: TGTGCCAGCAGCACCCCTAGGGGAGTGCGATCCAATGAGCAGTTCTTC. The chain employs TRBV6-1 and TRBJ2-1; D assignment may be TRBD1 or TRBD2 (5 bases each). V gave up 6 bases and J gave up 6 bases, with 21 bases separating them. The germline CDR1 and CDR2 sequences are MNHNS and SASEGT. This CDR3 is 16 amino acids long.

This sequence joins TRBV28 and TRBJ1-6; 7 nucleotides line up with TRBD1. CDR3 size: 14 residues. With V trimmed by 8 bases and J by 8 bases, 9 bases remained unmatched. From germline, CDR1 is MDHEN and CDR2 SYDVKM. CDR3 amino acids: CASESGGGDSPLHF. CDR3 bases: TGTGCCAGCGAATCAGGGGGGGGCGATTCACCCCTCCACTTT.

The chain is built from TRBV12-3 or TRBV12-4 and TRBJ1-6, with D maybe TRBD1 (6 bases). CDR3 length: 17 amino acids. Trimming left V 0 bases short and J 0 bases short, with 9 bases between. CDR3 loop: CASSLAAGASYNSPLHF. CDR3 nucleotide sequence: TGTGCCAGCAGTTTAGCTGCAGGGGCCTCCTATAATTCACCCCTCCACTTT.

The chain links TRBV28 to TRBJ2-7; no clear D. CDR3 length equals 14 residues. The V gene's germline CDR1 is MDHEN and CDR2 SYDVKM. Trimming cost V 6 bases and J 4 bases, with 16 bases left between them. The CDR3 reads CASRALAAPYEQYF. The DNA of the CDR3 is TGTGCCAGCAGGGCCCTCGCGGCGCCGTACGAGCAGTACTTC.

In this sample, this clonotype turned up once. J is TRBJ1-1 and V is TRBV7-9; D gene unclear. V lost 5 bases and J 1 base, leaving 17 bases between the germline ends. CDR3 length equals 16 residues. Germline V gives CDR1 SEHNR, CDR2 FQNEAQ (reference sequence). CDR3 in amino acids: CASSLSYGGKNTEAFF. The CDR3 coding sequence is TGTGCCAGCAGCCTTAGTTATGGCGGAAAGAACACTGAAGCTTTCTTT.

This clonotype was picked up one time. In nucleotides, the CDR3 is TGTGCCAGCAGCTTGGAGACAGTGGGCTACGAGCAGTACTTC. Translated, it gives CASSLETVGYEQYF. This chain joins TRBV11-1 and TRBJ2-7; D is possibly TRBD1 (5 bases). The germline V and J ends were trimmed by 3 bases and 3 bases, with 12 bases remaining between them. Germline V gives CDR1 SGHAT, CDR2 FQDESV (reference sequence). This CDR3 is 14 amino acids long.

This clonotype counts as large. The V gene is TRBV12-3 or TRBV12-4, the J gene TRBJ1-5; D remains unclear. The CDR3 spans 17 residues. V lost 1 base, J lost 0 bases, and 13 bases lay in between. This chain's CDR3 is CASSLVSTQNSNQPQHF. In DNA, the CDR3 is TGTGCCAGCAGTTTAGTCTCGACACAAAATAGCAATCAGCCCCAGCATTTT.

The gene calls are TRBV7-9 and TRBJ2-7; 10 nucleotides align to TRBD2. The J call may be faulty, since TRBJ2-5 better matches the DNA end. CDR3 length equals 15 residues. Germline values: CDR1 SEHNR, CDR2 FQNEAQ (reference sequence). CDR3: CASSPAGGFQETQYF. The DNA of the CDR3 is TGTGCCAGCAGTCCAGCGGGGGGGTTCCAAGAGACCCAGTACTTC.

In this sample, this clonotype turned up a few times. Here the CDR3 DNA reads TGCAGTGCTAGTACTGGAGACTTAGGGGAGCAGTACTTC. Translated, it gives CSASTGDLGEQYF. This chain links TRBV20-1 with TRBJ2-7; D is undetermined. Trimming left V 3 bases short and J 7 bases short, with 16 bases between. The CDR3 has 13 residues. Per the germline V gene, CDR1 is DFQATT and CDR2 is SNEGSKA (reference sequence).

This sequence joins TRBV5-1 and TRBJ2-4, with 7 bases matching TRBD2. From germline, CDR1 is SGHRS and CDR2 YFSETQ. The trim removed 4 bases at V and 5 bases at J, leaving 9 bases unmatched. The CDR3 is made up of 15 amino acids. CDR3 bases: TGCGCCAGCAGCCGCCAAAAGCGGGAAGAAAACATTCAGTACTTC. It specifies CASSRQKREENIQYF.

This clonotype showed up just a few times. This rearrangement joins TRBV6-1 to TRBJ2-3, with D possibly TRBD1 on 6 matching bases. Germline CDR1 and CDR2: MNHNS and SASEGT. V lost 3 bases, J lost 3 bases, and 7 bases lay in between. This CDR3 is 13 amino acids long. The CDR3 DNA reads as TGTGCCAGCAGTGAGAGGGGGACAGATACGCAGTATTTT. Its protein is CASSERGTDTQYF.

The chain has TRBV6-2 or TRBV6-3 and TRBJ2-1, with TRBD2 matching 13 bases. CDR1 is MNHEY and CDR2 is SVGEGT in the germline V gene. Trimming took 5 bases from V and 9 from J; bases not matched to a gene: 13. This CDR3 is 17 amino acids long. Written as DNA, the CDR3 is TGTGCCAGCAGTAGAAGACCGGGACTAGCGGGGTCTGGTGAGCAGTTCTTC. Encoded protein: CASSRRPGLAGSGEQFF.

The CDR3 DNA is TGTGCCAGCAGTTACTCGGGTCGAAAGGGGGGAAGCTACGAGCAGTACTTC. Translating it yields CASSYSGRKGGSYEQYF. The chain has TRBV6-5 and TRBJ2-7; D possibly matches TRBD1 or TRBD2 (6 bases each). The germline CDR1 and CDR2 sequences are MNHEY and SVGAGI. Between the trimmed V and J ends, which lost 0 bases and 3 bases, there was a span of 18 bases. CDR3 length: 17 residues.

V and J are TRBV6-5 and TRBJ2-3; D is unresolved. Germline V gives CDR1 MNHEY, CDR2 SVGAGI. The CDR3 consists of 13 residues. The V end was cut by 0 bases, the J end by 6 bases, with 7 bases between. The CDR3 nucleotides are TGTGCCAGCAGTTACTCGGAAGTGGATACGCAGTATTTT. This translates into CASSYSEVDTQYF.

This chain links TRBV7-2 with TRBJ2-7; 9 bases agree with TRBD2. Unmatched junction bases numbered 3, after V lost 0 bases and J lost 6 bases. The CDR3 sequence is 14 residues long. CDR1 and CDR2 (germline): SGHTA, FQGNSA. The CDR3 sequence is CASSLAVAGAEQYF. CDR3 coding DNA: TGTGCCAGCAGCTTAGCGGTAGCGGGGGCCGAGCAGTACTTC.

The V gene is TRBV15, the J gene TRBJ2-7, with 12 positions matching TRBD2. The CDR3 runs 15 residues. The germline V gene has CDR1 LNHNV and CDR2 YYDKDF (reference sequence). V dropped 1 base and J dropped 9; count of bases not matched to a gene: 7. CDR3 protein: CATSRGLAGVLGQYF. Written as DNA, the CDR3 is TGTGCCACCAGCAGAGGACTAGCGGGAGTTCTGGGGCAGTACTTC.

The chain joins TRBV20-1 to TRBJ2-5; the D gene is possibly TRBD1 (7 bases). CDR3 length: 14 residues. The germline V and J ends were trimmed by 5 bases and 3 bases, with 16 bases remaining between them. The germline CDR1 and CDR2 sequences are DFQATT and SNEGSKA (reference sequence). The CDR3 is CSAGGGPGEETQYF. The CDR3 DNA is TGCAGTGCTGGAGGGGGCCCCGGGGAAGAGACCCAGTACTTC.